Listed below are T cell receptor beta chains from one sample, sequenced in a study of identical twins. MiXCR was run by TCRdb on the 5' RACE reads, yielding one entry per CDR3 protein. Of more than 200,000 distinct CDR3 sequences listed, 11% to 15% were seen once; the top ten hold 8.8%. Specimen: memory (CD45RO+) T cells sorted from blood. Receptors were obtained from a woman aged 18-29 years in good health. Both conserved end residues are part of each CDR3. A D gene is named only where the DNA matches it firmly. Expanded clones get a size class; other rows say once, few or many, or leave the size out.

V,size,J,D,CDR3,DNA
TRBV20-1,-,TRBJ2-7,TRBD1,CSARVRDRDAGEQYF,TGCAGTGCTAGAGTCCGGGACAGGGACGCCGGGGAGCAGTACTTC
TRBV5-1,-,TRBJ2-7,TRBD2,CASSLEGLAGGTEGF,TGCGCCAGCAGCTTGGAGGGACTAGCGGGAGGAACGGAGGGCTTC
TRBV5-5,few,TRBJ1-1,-,CASSVQGSGTEAFF,TGTGCCAGCAGCGTTCAGGGCTCCGGCACTGAAGCTTTCTTT
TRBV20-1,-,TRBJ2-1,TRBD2,CSARPSGASFNEQFF,TGCAGTGCTCGACCTAGCGGGGCATCCTTCAATGAGCAGTTCTTC
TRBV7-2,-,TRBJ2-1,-,CASSLVTFYNEQFF,TGTGCCAGCAGCTTAGTCACCTTCTACAATGAGCAGTTCTTC
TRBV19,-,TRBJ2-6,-,CASSPLTAGANVLTF,TGTGCCAGTAGTCCCCTAACGGCTGGGGCCAACGTCCTGACTTTC
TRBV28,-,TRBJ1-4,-,CASRRGLKLFF,TGTGCCAGCAGGAGGGGATTAAAACTGTTTTTT
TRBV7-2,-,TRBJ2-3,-,CASSFAGYGDTQYF,TGTGCCAGCAGCTTTGCGGGATATGGAGATACGCAGTATTTT
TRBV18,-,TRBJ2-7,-,CASSRNRDNEQYF,TGTGCCAGCTCCCGCAACCGGGACAACGAGCAGTACTTC
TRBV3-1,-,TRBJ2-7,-,CASSQVTGREQYF,TGTGCCAGCAGCCAAGTGACAGGCAGGGAGCAGTACTTC
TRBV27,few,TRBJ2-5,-,CASSLSGQRTQYF,TGTGCCAGCAGTTTATCGGGGCAGAGGACCCAGTACTTC
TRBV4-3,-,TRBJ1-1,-,CASSQEGQGGEAFF,TGCGCCAGCAGCCAAGAGGGGCAGGGAGGTGAAGCTTTCTTT
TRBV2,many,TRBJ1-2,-,CASRDDRTGAYGYTF,TGTGCCAGCCGAGACGACAGGACGGGTGCCTATGGCTACACCTTC
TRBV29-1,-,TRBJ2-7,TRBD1,CSVEEDRDHEQYF,TGCAGCGTTGAAGAGGACAGGGACCACGAGCAGTACTTC
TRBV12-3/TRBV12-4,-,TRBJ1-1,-,CASRDTGNTEAFF,TGTGCCAGCAGGGATACAGGGAACACTGAAGCTTTCTTT
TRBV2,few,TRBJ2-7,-,CASSGPFLLEQYF,TGTGCCAGCAGTGGGCCGTTTCTTCTCGAGCAGTACTTC
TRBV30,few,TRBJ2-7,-,CAWIPLPGVKYEQYF,TGTGCCTGGATCCCCCTTCCGGGAGTCAAGTACGAGCAGTACTTC
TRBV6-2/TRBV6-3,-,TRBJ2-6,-,CASSYSPGAGANVLTF,TGTGCCAGCAGTTATTCGCCCGGGGCTGGGGCCAACGTCCTGACTTTC
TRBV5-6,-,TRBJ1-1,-,CASSERNVELGFF,TGTGCCAGCAGCGAGAGGAATGTAGAGCTGGGTTTCTTT
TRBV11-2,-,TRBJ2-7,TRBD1,CASSSYRGSSYEQYF,TGTGCCAGCAGCTCCTACAGGGGGAGCTCCTACGAGCAGTACTTC
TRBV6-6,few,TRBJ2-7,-,CASKSGTGFVQYF,TGTGCCAGCAAATCGGGGACGGGCTTCGTCCAGTACTTC
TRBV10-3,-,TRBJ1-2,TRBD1,CAITKGQGNYGYTF,TGTGCCATCACCAAGGGACAGGGAAACTATGGCTACACCTTC
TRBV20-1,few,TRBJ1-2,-,CSARNRANYGYTF,TGCAGTGCTAGGAACAGGGCAAACTATGGCTACACCTTC
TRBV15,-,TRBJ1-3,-,CATSSLPPGTAYSYSGNTIYF,TGTGCCACCAGCAGCCTCCCTCCCGGGACGGCCTACAGTTACTCTGGAAACACCATATATTTT
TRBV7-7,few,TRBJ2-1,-,CASSLAGTDNEQFF,TGTGCCAGCAGCTTGGCCGGGACGGACAATGAGCAGTTCTTC
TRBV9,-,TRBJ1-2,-,CASSVDVANYGYTF,TGTGCCAGCAGCGTAGATGTGGCTAACTATGGCTACACCTTC
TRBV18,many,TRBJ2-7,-,CASASTVTYEQYF,TGTGCCAGCGCCTCGACGGTCACCTACGAGCAGTACTTC
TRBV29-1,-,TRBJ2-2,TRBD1,CSVVYRGSTGELFF,TGCAGCGTTGTCTACAGGGGGTCCACCGGGGAGCTGTTTTTT
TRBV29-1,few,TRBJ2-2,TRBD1,CSASGQARTGELFF,TGCAGCGCCTCTGGACAGGCTCGCACCGGGGAGCTGTTTTTT
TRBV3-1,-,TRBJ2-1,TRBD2,CASSQAGGDYRQFF,TGTGCCAGCAGCCAAGCGGGGGGGGACTACAGGCAGTTCTTC
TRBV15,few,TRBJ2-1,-,CATSSSTYNEQFF,TGTGCCACCAGCAGTTCAACCTACAATGAGCAGTTCTTC
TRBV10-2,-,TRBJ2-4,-,CASKGLGLRGLKGAKNIQYF,TGCGCCAGCAAAGGTTTGGGTTTAAGGGGTCTGAAAGGGGCCAAAAACATTCAGTACTTC
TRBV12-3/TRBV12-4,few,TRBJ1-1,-,CASQPVGLNTEAFF,TGTGCCAGCCAGCCCGTAGGGCTAAACACTGAAGCTTTCTTT
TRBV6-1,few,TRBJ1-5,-,CASRRGGNQPQHF,TGTGCCAGCAGGAGGGGAGGCAATCAGCCCCAGCATTTT
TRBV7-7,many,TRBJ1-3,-,CASSPFLGNTIYF,TGTGCCAGCAGCCCGTTCTTGGGAAACACCATATATTTT
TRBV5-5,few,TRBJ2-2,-,CASSLVGLMTGELFF,TGTGCCAGCAGCTTGGTTGGACTGATGACCGGGGAGCTGTTTTTT
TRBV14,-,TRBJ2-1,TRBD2,CASSHRYQGRSGLAGLNEQFF,TGTGCCAGCAGCCACCGCTATCAGGGGAGGTCGGGACTAGCGGGTCTAAATGAGCAGTTCTTC
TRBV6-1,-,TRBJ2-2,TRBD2,CASRAGGYTGELFF,TGTGCCAGCAGGGCGGGGGGCTACACCGGGGAGCTGTTTTTT
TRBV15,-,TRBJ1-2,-,CATSAQGNYGYTF,TGTGCCACCAGCGCCCAGGGGAACTATGGCTACACCTTC
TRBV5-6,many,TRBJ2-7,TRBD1,CASSLGFIYRGRSYEQYF,TGTGCCAGCAGCTTGGGGTTTATCTACAGGGGGCGCTCCTACGAGCAGTACTTC
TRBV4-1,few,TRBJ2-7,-,CASSPRLQNYEQYF,TGCGCCAGCAGCCCTCGACTTCAAAACTACGAGCAGTACTTC
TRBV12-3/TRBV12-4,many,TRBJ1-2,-,CASSIRIIYGYTF,TGTGCCAGCAGTATACGGATTATCTATGGCTACACCTTC
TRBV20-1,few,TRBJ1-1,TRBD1,CSARDSRQGDTEAFF,TGCAGTGCTAGAGATTCTAGACAGGGGGACACTGAAGCTTTCTTT
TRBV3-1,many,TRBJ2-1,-,CASSQEDRQRYNEQFF,TGTGCCAGCAGCCAAGAAGACAGGCAGAGATACAATGAGCAGTTCTTC
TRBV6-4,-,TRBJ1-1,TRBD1,CASSDSDRSTEAFF,TGTGCCAGCAGTGACTCGGACAGGAGCACTGAAGCTTTCTTT
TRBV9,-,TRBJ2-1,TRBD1,CASSAGTGALNEQFF,TGTGCCAGCAGCGCTGGGACAGGGGCTTTGAATGAGCAGTTCTTC
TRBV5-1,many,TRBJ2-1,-,CASSSSSEQFF,TGCGCCAGCAGCTCTAGTAGCGAGCAGTTCTTC
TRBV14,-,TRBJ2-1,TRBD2,CASSQPKLAGKYNEQFF,TGTGCCAGCAGCCAACCAAAACTAGCGGGAAAGTACAATGAGCAGTTCTTC
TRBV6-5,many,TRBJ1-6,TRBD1,CASSYTPGQGGNSPLHF,TGTGCCAGCAGTTACACCCCGGGACAGGGAGGCAATTCACCCCTCCACTTT
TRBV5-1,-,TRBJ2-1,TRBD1,CASSLGMGQEVGEQFF,TGCGCCAGCAGCCTGGGGATGGGACAGGAGGTCGGTGAGCAGTTCTTC
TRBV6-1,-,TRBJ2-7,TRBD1,CASDREYPPYEQYF,TGTGCCAGTGACAGGGAGTATCCCCCCTACGAGCAGTACTTC
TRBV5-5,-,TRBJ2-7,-,CASSHGLICYEQYF,TGTGCCAGCAGCCATGGGCTGATCTGCTACGAGCAGTACTTC